This T cell receptor (beta chain) was found in a study of cytomegalovirus exposure and HLA in healthy donors. Findings and limits, study-wide: Several top significant clusters appeared, in a later analysis, to be linked to common viral pathogens.

As to this clone: Its antigen is as yet unknown.

60 Vbeta and 13 Jbeta primers were used in PCR. Profiling relied on immunoSEQ multiplex PCR, and the TCRdb table lists in-frame clones only, not all of them. The data hold 150,000 to 200,000 clones, with less than 90% observed a single time. The CDR3 length is 12 residues. The V end was cut by 7 bases, the J end by 5 bases, with 12 bases between. Germline V gene data show CDR1 as SNHLY and CDR2 as FYNNEI. This TCR was sampled from a boy between 10 and 17 years old in good health and CMV-seronegative. The chain links TRBV2 to TRBJ2-7, with D tentatively TRBD1 (5 bases). Sequenced input: PBMCs. The CDR3 loop reads CASKRQTHEQYF. The CDR3 nucleotides are TGTGCCAGCAAGCGACAGACCCACGAGCAGTACTTC.